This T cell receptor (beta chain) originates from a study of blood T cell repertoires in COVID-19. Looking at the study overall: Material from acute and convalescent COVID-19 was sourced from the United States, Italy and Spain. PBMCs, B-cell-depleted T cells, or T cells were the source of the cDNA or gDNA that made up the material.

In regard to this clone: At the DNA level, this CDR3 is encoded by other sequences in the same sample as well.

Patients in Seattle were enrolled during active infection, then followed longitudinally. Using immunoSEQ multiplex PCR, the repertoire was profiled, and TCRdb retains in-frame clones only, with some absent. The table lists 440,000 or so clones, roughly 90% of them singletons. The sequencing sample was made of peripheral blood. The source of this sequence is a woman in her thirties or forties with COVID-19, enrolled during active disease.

CDR3 sequence: CASSLVAGNTEAFF. The CDR3 nucleotides read TGCGCCAGCAGCTTGGTTGCGGGGAACACTGAAGCTTTCTTT. This rearrangement joins TRBV5-1 to TRBJ1-1; D ambiguous. The V end lost 0 bases, the J end lost 1 base, and 7 bases lay between the germline ends. Germline CDR1 and CDR2: SGHRS and YFSETQ. This CDR3 has 14 residues.